The entry that follows covers one T cell receptor (beta chain) sequence. The antigen is undetermined. Vbeta (60) and Jbeta (13) primers were used in the PCR. Measured with immunoSEQ multiplex PCR; TCRdb has only the in-frame clones, and not every one. Found here are some 75,000 clones, 78% of them singletons; the top ten hold around 6.4%. CDR3 length equals 11 residues. CDR1 is SQVTM, CDR2 ANQGSEA, per germline. Trimming removed 6 bases from V and 5 bases from J, with 11 bases in between. These data originate in a study of cytomegalovirus exposure and HLA in healthy donors. Study outcomes and limitations: HLA-A and HLA-B allele assignments for most subjects were reportedly predicted accurately using TCR beta sequences. Several of the most significant clusters appeared, in a later analysis, to be linked to common viral pathogens.

This TCR was recovered from a man younger than 35 in good health and CMV-seropositive. The V call is TRBV29-1, the J call TRBJ2-7, with D perhaps matching TRBD2 (5 bases). The sequencing input was PBMCs. The CDR3 DNA sequence: TGCAGCGTCTCGCACGGGGACGAGCAGTACTTC. Protein sequence: CSVSHGDEQYF.